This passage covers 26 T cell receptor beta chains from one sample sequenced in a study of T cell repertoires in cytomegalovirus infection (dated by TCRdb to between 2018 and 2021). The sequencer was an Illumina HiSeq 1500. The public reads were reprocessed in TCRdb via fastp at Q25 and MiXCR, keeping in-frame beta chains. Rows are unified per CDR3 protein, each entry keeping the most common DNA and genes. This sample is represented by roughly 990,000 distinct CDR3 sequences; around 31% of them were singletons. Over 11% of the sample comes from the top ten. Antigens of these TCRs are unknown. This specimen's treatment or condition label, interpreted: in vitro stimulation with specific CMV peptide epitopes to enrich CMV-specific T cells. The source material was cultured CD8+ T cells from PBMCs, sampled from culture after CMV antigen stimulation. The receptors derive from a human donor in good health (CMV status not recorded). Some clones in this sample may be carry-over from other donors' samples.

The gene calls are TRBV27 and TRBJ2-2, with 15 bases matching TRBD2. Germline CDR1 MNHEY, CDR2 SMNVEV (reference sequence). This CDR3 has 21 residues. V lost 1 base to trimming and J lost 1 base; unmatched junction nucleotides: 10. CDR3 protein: CASSLFAGLAGGNKNTGELFF. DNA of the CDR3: TGTGCCAGCAGTTTATTCGCGGGACTAGCGGGGGGCAACAAGAACACCGGGGAGCTGTTTTTT.

The DNA of the CDR3 is TGTGCCAGCACCTTTTTCACTGGTGGACTAGCAGAGGGCAATGAGCAGTTCTTC. Residues: CASTFFTGGLAEGNEQFF. The chain joins TRBV5-5 to TRBJ2-1; 8 bases match TRBD2. This CDR3 spans 18 amino acids. CDR1 and CDR2 from the germline V gene are SGHKS and YYEKEE (reference sequence). After removal of 6 bases from V and 6 bases from J, the junction contained 20 bases not matched to a gene.

The CDR3 is CASSYSQSSYGYTF. For the CDR3, the DNA is TGTGCCAGCAGTTACTCGCAATCTTCTTATGGCTACACCTTC. The chain combines TRBV6-5 with TRBJ1-2; D is undetermined. Trimming left V 0 bases short and J 5 bases short, with 10 bases between. Germline loops: CDR1 MNHEY, CDR2 SVGAGI. The CDR3 is made up of 14 amino acids.

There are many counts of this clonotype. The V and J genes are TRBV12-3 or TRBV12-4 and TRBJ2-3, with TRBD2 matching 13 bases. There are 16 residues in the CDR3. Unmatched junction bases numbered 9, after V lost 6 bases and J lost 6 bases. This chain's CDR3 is CASREDGLAGADTQYF. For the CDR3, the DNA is TGTGCCAGCAGGGAGGATGGACTAGCGGGGGCTGATACGCAGTATTTT.

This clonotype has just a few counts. This CDR3 reads CASRPSGGYTF. CDR3 DNA: TGTGCCAGCAGACCCTCTGGGGGCTACACCTTC. The chain is built from TRBV2 and TRBJ1-2; no firm D call. Germline CDR1 is SNHLY and CDR2 is FYNNEI. V lost 6 bases to trimming and J lost 8 bases, with 10 bases between them. This CDR3 contains 11 residues.

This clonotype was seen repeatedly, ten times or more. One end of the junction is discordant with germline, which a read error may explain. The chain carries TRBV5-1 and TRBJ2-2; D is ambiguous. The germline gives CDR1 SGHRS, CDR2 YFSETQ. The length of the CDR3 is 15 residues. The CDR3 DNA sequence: TGTGCCAGCAGCTTAAGTTCCCCCAACACCGGGGAGCTGTTTTTT. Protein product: CASSLSSPNTGELFF.

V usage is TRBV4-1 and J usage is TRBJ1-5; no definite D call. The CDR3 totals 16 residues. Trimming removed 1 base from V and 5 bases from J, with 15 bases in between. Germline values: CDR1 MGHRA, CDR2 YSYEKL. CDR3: CASSQGLMGLYQPQHF. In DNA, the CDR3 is TGCGCCAGCAGCCAAGGTTTAATGGGTTTATATCAGCCCCAGCATTTT.

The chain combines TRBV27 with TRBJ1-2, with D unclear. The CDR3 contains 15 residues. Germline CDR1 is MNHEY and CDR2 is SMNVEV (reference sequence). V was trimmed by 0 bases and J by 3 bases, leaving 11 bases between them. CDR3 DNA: TGTGCCAGCAGTTTATCGGAGGGTTTGTACTATGGCTACACCTTC. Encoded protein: CASSLSEGLYYGYTF.

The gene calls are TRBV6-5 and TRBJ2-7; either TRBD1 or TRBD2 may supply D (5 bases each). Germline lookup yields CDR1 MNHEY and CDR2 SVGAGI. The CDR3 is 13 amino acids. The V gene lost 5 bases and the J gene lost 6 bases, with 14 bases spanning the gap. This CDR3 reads CASSAGTLAEQYF. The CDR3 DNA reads TGTGCCAGCAGTGCCGGGACCTTAGCCGAGCAGTACTTC.

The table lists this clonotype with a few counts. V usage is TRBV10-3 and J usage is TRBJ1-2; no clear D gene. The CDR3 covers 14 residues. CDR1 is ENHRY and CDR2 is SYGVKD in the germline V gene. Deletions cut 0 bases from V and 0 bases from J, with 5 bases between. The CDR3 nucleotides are TGTGCCATCAGTGAGTCGGAGACTAACTATGGCTACACCTTC. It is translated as CAISESETNYGYTF.

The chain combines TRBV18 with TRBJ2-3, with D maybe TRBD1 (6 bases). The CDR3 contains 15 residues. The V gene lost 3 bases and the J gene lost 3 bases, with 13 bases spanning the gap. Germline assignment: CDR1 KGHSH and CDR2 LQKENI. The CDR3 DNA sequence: TGTGCCAGCTCACCCTACAGGGAATGGACAGATACGCAGTATTTT. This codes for CASSPYREWTDTQYF.

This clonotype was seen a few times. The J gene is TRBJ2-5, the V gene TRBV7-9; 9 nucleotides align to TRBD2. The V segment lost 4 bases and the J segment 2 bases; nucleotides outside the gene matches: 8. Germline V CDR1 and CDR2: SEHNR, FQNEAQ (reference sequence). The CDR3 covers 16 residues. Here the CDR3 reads CASSSPISGGQETQYF. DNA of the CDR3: TGTGCCAGCAGCTCTCCAATTAGCGGGGGACAAGAGACCCAGTACTTC.

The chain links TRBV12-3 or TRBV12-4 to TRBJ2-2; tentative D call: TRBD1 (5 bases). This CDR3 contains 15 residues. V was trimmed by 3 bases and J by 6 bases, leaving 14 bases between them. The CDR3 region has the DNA TGTGCCAGCAGTTTTTTTGGCAGGGCTGCCGGGGAGCTGTTTTTT. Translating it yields CASSFFGRAAGELFF.

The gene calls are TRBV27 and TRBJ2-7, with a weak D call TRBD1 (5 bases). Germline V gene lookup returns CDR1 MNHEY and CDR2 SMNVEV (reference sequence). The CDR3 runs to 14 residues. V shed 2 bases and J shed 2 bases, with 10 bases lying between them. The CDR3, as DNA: TGTGCCAGCAGTTTAGCCAGGGAAACCTACGAGCAGTACTTC. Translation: CASSLARETYEQYF.

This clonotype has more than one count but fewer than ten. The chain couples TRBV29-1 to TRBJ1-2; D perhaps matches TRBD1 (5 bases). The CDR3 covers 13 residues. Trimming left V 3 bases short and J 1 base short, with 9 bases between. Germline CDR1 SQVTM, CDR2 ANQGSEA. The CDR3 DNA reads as TGCAGCGTTGAGAATGACAGTAACTATGGCTACACCTTC. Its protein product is CSVENDSNYGYTF.

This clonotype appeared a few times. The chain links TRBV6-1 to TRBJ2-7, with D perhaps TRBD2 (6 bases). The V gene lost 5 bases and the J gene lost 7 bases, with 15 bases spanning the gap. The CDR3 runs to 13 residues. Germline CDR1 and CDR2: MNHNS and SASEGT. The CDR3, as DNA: TGTGCCAGCAGTCCGGTGAGGAGCGGGGAGCAGTACTTC. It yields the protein CASSPVRSGEQYF.

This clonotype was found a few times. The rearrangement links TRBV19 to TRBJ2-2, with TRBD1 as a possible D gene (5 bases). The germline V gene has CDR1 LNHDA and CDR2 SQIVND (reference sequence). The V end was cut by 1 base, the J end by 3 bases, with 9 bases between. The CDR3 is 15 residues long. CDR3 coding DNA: TGTGCCAGTAGTATAGGGACACTCCACACCGGGGAGCTGTTTTTT. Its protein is CASSIGTLHTGELFF.

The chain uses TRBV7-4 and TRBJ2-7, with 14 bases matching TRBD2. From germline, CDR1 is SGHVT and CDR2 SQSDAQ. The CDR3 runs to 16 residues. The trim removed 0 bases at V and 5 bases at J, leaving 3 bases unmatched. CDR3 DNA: TGTGCCAGCAGCTTAGCCGGGACTAGCGGGGGAAACGAGCAGTACTTC. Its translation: CASSLAGTSGGNEQYF.

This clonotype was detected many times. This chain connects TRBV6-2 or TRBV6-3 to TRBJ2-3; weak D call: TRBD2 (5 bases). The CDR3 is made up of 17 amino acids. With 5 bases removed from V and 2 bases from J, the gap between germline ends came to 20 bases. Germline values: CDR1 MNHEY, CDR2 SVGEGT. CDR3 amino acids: CASSPQPLRGNTDTQYF. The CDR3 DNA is TGTGCCAGCAGTCCCCAGCCCCTTCGGGGTAACACAGATACGCAGTATTTT.

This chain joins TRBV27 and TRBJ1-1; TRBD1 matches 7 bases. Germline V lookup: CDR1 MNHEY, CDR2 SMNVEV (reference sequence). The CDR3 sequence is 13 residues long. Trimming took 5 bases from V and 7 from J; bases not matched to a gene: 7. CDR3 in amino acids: CASSVTGWNEAFF. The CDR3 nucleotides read TGTGCCAGCAGTGTGACAGGGTGGAATGAAGCTTTCTTT.

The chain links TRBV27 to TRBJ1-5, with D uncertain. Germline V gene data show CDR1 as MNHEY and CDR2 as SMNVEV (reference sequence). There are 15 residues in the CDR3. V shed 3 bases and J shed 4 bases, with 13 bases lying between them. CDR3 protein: CASSFVGAANQPQHF. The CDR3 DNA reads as TGTGCCAGCAGTTTTGTCGGAGCAGCAAATCAGCCCCAGCATTTT.

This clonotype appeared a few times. Written as DNA, the CDR3 is TGTGCCAGCAGTTTAAGTAGCGGGGGGAACGGGGAGCTGTTTTTT. Encoded protein: CASSLSSGGNGELFF. V gene TRBV12-3 or TRBV12-4 combines with J gene TRBJ2-2; 10 bases match TRBD2. With 2 bases clipped from V and 7 bases from J, the junction kept 4 bases outside the gene matches. The CDR3 consists of 15 residues.

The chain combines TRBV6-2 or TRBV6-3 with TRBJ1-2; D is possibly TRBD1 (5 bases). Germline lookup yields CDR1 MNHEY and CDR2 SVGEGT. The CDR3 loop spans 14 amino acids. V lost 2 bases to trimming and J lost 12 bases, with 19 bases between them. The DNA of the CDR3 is TGTGCCAGCAGTTACCCCGGGAGGGGAGAAATGGACACCTTC. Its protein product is CASSYPGRGEMDTF.

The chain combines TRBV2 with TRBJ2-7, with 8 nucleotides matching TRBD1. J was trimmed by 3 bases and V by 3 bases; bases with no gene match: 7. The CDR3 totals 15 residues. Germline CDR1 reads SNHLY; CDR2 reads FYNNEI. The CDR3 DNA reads TGTGCCAGCAGTGACGGGCAGGGGGCCGGCTACGAGCAGTACGTC. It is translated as CASSDGQGAGYEQYV.

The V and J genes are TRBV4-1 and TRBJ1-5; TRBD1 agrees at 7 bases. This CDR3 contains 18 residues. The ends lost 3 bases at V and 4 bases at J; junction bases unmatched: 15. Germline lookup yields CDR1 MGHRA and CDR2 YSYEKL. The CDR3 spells CASSQWSTTGQINQPQHF. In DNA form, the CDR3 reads TGCGCCAGCAGCCAGTGGAGCACTACGGGACAGATTAATCAGCCCCAGCATTTT.

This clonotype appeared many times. CDR3: CASSLLKARVGQLKTSGNTIYF. CDR3 sequence (DNA): TGTGCCAGCAGTTTATTAAAGGCCAGGGTAGGACAGCTGAAAACCTCTGGAAACACCATATATTTT. The genes are TRBV27 and TRBJ1-3; the D gene is possibly TRBD1 (6 bases). Trimming pared 1 base from V and 0 bases from J, leaving 28 bases between. CDR3 length: 22 residues. Germline values: CDR1 MNHEY, CDR2 SMNVEV (reference sequence).